A selection of T cell receptor beta chains follows, all from one sample in a study of blood T cell repertoires in COVID-19. Assay: immunoSEQ multiplex PCR; the TCRdb copy retains only in-frame clones and omits some. Among approximately 100,000 clones listed, 85% were seen once. Sequenced: peripheral blood. These receptors all stem from a woman in her 70s with active or convalescent COVID-19. The CDR3 runs from the conserved cysteine through the conserved F or W. The order of the fields is clone size, D gene, J gene, V gene, CDR3 DNA, CDR3 protein. A D gene is named only where the DNA matches it firmly. Clone size is not always given. Where it is, it says once, few, many or a class for expanded clones.

few,-,TRBJ1-1,TRBV10-3,TGTGCCATCAGTGATCAGGGATTCGGGAACACTGAAGCTTTCTTT,CAISDQGFGNTEAFF
-,-,TRBJ2-2,TRBV5-1,TGCGCCAGCAGCTTCGAGGGAAACGGGGAGCTGTTTTTT,CASSFEGNGELFF
-,-,TRBJ1-2,TRBV7-3,TGTGCCAGCAGCCTCCCGGGGGGGTTCGGCTACACCTTC,CASSLPGGFGYTF
-,TRBD1,TRBJ1-5,TRBV13,TGTGCCAGCAGCTTGGGACAGGGGAGGGATCAGCCCCAGCATTTT,CASSLGQGRDQPQHF
-,-,TRBJ1-1,TRBV10-3,TGTGCCATCAGTGAGTCCCCGGGCACTGAAGCTTTCTTT,CAISESPGTEAFF
-,TRBD1,TRBJ2-4,TRBV5-8,TGTGCCAGCAGCTCGGGATTCGACAGGGAGAACATTCAGTACTTC,CASSSGFDRENIQYF
-,TRBD1,TRBJ1-5,TRBV25-1,TGTGCCAGCTCCACAGGGGGCGGACAGCCCCAGCATTTT,CASSTGGGQPQHF
-,-,TRBJ2-7,TRBV6-2/TRBV6-3,TGTGCCAGCAGTTACCGCAGCTACGAGCAGTACTTC,CASSYRSYEQYF
-,-,TRBJ1-5,TRBV2,TGTGCCAGCAAAGAGGGCAGAAGCAATCAGCCCCAGCATTTT,CASKEGRSNQPQHF
-,TRBD2,TRBJ2-1,TRBV24-1,TGTGCCACTGAAAAGACGCGGACGGGGGGTACCAATGAGCAGTTCTTC,CATEKTRTGGTNEQFF
once,TRBD1,TRBJ1-5,TRBV28,TGTGCCAGCAGTATACAGGGGGGGATTGGACAGCCCCAGCATTTT,CASSIQGGIGQPQHF
-,TRBD2,TRBJ2-7,TRBV7-2,TGTGCCAGCAGACCTAGCGGGGGTAATCCTTACGAGCAGTACTTC,CASRPSGGNPYEQYF
-,-,TRBJ1-5,TRBV24-1,TGTGCCACCAGTGCAAGGGGTGATCTCAATCAGCCCCAGCATTTT,CATSARGDLNQPQHF
-,-,TRBJ2-5,TRBV19,TGTGCCAGTACCGTCGGGACACAGGGCACCCAGTACTTC,CASTVGTQGTQYF
few,TRBD1,TRBJ1-5,TRBV7-8,TGTGCCAGCAGGCGTAATACAGGGGACAATCAGCCCCAGCATTTT,CASRRNTGDNQPQHF
-,-,TRBJ1-2,TRBV19,TGTGCCAGTAGTATACAGGGCGGTGGCTACACCTTC,CASSIQGGGYTF
few,-,TRBJ1-1,TRBV7-2,TGTGCCAGCAGCTTAGCTTATGGGCCGAACACTGAAGCTTTCTTT,CASSLAYGPNTEAFF
few,TRBD1,TRBJ1-6,TRBV2,TGTGCCAGCAGCGACTCCGGGACAGGGAACTCACCCCTCCACTTT,CASSDSGTGNSPLHF
-,TRBD1,TRBJ2-7,TRBV7-2,TGTGCCAGCAGCTTGGACAGGGACGAGCAGTACTTC,CASSLDRDEQYF
-,TRBD1,TRBJ2-1,TRBV18,TGTGCCAGCTCACTTCTAGGGGGCGAGAATGAGCAGTTCTTC,CASSLLGGENEQFF
-,TRBD1,TRBJ2-1,TRBV29-1,TGCAGCGTTGAAGGGGCGCCGGACAGGGGTAGGAATGAGCAGTTCTTC,CSVEGAPDRGRNEQFF
-,TRBD1,TRBJ1-4,TRBV19,TGTGCCAGTAGTATTGGAGGGACAGGAAGTGAAAAACTGTTTTTT,CASSIGGTGSEKLFF
-,TRBD1,TRBJ2-3,TRBV6-5,TGTGCCAGCAGTTTACAGGGGGCTCCACAGGATACGCAGTATTTT,CASSLQGAPQDTQYF
-,TRBD2,TRBJ2-3,TRBV30,TGTGCCTGGAGCAAAAGGGGCGCGGGGGGAGATACGCAGTATTTT,CAWSKRGAGGDTQYF
few,-,TRBJ1-1,TRBV19,TGTGCCAGTAGTTCAGGTATGAACACTGAAGCTTTCTTT,CASSSGMNTEAFF
-,-,TRBJ2-1,TRBV24-1,TGTGCCACCAGTGATACCGGGACTTACTACAATGAGCAGTTCTTC,CATSDTGTYYNEQFF
-,-,TRBJ1-1,TRBV5-1,TGCGCCAGCAAGACCGGGAGGAACACTGAAGCTTTCTTT,CASKTGRNTEAFF
-,-,TRBJ1-5,TRBV24-1,TGTGCCACCAGTGAAGGGAGGGGAACAGGCAATCAGCCCCAGCATTTT,CATSEGRGTGNQPQHF
-,TRBD2,TRBJ2-3,TRBV9,TGTGCCAGCAGCCCCCACTGGACTAGCGGGACAGATACGCAGTATTTT,CASSPHWTSGTDTQYF
-,TRBD1,TRBJ2-7,TRBV27,TGTGCCAGCAGTTCTCCGGGACAGGTAGCTTACGAGCAGTACTTC,CASSSPGQVAYEQYF
-,TRBD2,TRBJ2-3,TRBV9,TGTGCCAGCAGCGGCCCCCGGGGGGGGCACACAGATACGCAGTATTTT,CASSGPRGGHTDTQYF
-,TRBD2,TRBJ2-7,TRBV28,TGTGCCAGCAGTCCCCTCCGGTTAAGCGGGGAATCCTCCGAGCAGTACTTC,CASSPLRLSGESSEQYF
-,TRBD1,TRBJ1-4,TRBV19,TGTGCCAGTAGTCCCGGACAGGGGAAGCGTGAAAAACTGTTTTTT,CASSPGQGKREKLFF
-,TRBD1,TRBJ2-7,TRBV5-8,TGTGCCAGCAGCTTCGACAGGGTTGCCTACGAGCAGTACTTC,CASSFDRVAYEQYF
-,TRBD1,TRBJ2-5,TRBV24-1,TGTGCCACCAGTGATCCCGGACAGGGCCCGGGGGAGACCCAGTACTTC,CATSDPGQGPGETQYF
-,-,TRBJ1-6,TRBV4-1,TGCGCCAGCAGCCAAGAATACGGGGATTCACCCCTCCACTTT,CASSQEYGDSPLHF
-,-,TRBJ1-1,TRBV5-4,TGTGCCAGCAGGCCCGGAGGCGAAACGGGCACTGAAGCTTTCTTT,CASRPGGETGTEAFF
-,TRBD1,TRBJ1-1,TRBV18,TGTGCCAGCTCACCGAGTCGGTCACAGGGGGGAACTGAAGCTTTCTTT,CASSPSRSQGGTEAFF
-,-,TRBJ2-4,TRBV21-1,TGTGCCAGCAGCATGGGACTAGCCAAAAACATTCAGTACTTC,CASSMGLAKNIQYF
-,TRBD1,TRBJ1-6,TRBV12-5,TGTGCTAGTGGTCTGACAGGGGGTAATTCACCCCTCCACTTT,CASGLTGGNSPLHF
-,TRBD1,TRBJ2-5,TRBV6-6,TGTGCCAGCAGTTCCTCCGGGACAGGTTTATGGGGGACCCAGTACTTC,CASSSSGTGLWGTQYF
-,TRBD1,TRBJ2-4,TRBV5-4,TGTGCCAGCAGCTCCAGGGACAGTGGTTACATTCAGTACTTC,CASSSRDSGYIQYF
-,TRBD1,TRBJ2-5,TRBV7-9,TGTGCCAGCAGCCTCGGGACAGCTCAAGAGACCCAGTACTTC,CASSLGTAQETQYF
-,TRBD2,TRBJ2-5,TRBV14,TGTGCCAGCAGCCAGGGGCTAACTAGCGGGGGAGCGGAGACCCAGTACTTC,CASSQGLTSGGAETQYF
-,TRBD1,TRBJ1-2,TRBV5-8,TGTGCCAGCAGCTTAGCACGACAGGGGCATGGCTACACCTTC,CASSLARQGHGYTF
-,-,TRBJ1-5,TRBV14,TGTGCCAGCAGCCAAGAGATGGTAGAGAATAGCAATCAGCCCCAGCATTTT,CASSQEMVENSNQPQHF
-,-,TRBJ1-1,TRBV2,TGTGCCAGCATGAGGTTCGTTGGAGCTTTCTTT,CASMRFVGAFF
-,TRBD1,TRBJ1-4,TRBV7-8,TGTGCCAGCAGCCCCAACGGACAGGGGTGGAATGAAAAACTGTTTTTT,CASSPNGQGWNEKLFF
-,-,TRBJ2-1,TRBV28,TGTGCCAGCAGTCTAACAGGAACCGCCTACAATGAGCAGTTCTTC,CASSLTGTAYNEQFF
-,-,TRBJ2-5,TRBV7-2,TGTGCCAGCAGCCCCAGGACAGTGGAGACCCAGTACTTC,CASSPRTVETQYF
few,TRBD2,TRBJ2-1,TRBV6-6,TGTGCCAGCAGTCGCCCAGGACTAGCGGGACCTGACAATGAGCAGTTCTTC,CASSRPGLAGPDNEQFF
-,TRBD1,TRBJ1-1,TRBV7-9,TGTGCCAGCAGCCCAGACCGGGACAGTAACACTGAAGCTTTCTTT,CASSPDRDSNTEAFF
-,TRBD1,TRBJ1-1,TRBV2,TGTGCCAGCAGTGGGACAGGGGGCGGCACTGAAGCTTTCTTT,CASSGTGGGTEAFF